This section outlines one T cell receptor (beta chain) sequence together with its context. As yet, its antigen is unknown. This CDR3 spans 14 amino acids. Germline V CDR1 and CDR2: MDHEN, SYDVKM. V dropped 8 bases and J dropped 2; count of bases not matched to a gene: 5. The data are from a study of T cell responses to AZD1222 COVID-19 vaccine. Study results and limitations: In the spike-specific TCR repertoire, nearly half reportedly target unmutated variant regions.

Here immunoSEQ multiplex PCR was the method, and the copy in TCRdb shows in-frame clones only, minus some. Among approximately 160,000 clones, less than 95% were seen once, and the ten largest hold approximately 4%. The sequences come from peripheral blood, collected on day 0 of AZD1222 vaccination. The chain links TRBV28 to TRBJ2-1, with 8 bases aligning to TRBD1. The receptor was isolated from an adult in good health. In DNA, the CDR3 is TGTGCCAGCCTAGACAGGGGCCCCTACAATGAGCAGTTCTTC. Translating it yields CASLDRGPYNEQFF. Complete variable domain (other parts from reference TRBV28 and TRBJ2-1): DVKVTQSSRYLVKRTGEKVFLECVQDMDHENMFWYRQDPGLGLRLIYFSYDVKMKEKGDIPEGYSVSREKKERFSLILESASTNQTSMYLCASLDRGPYNEQFFGPGTRLTVL.